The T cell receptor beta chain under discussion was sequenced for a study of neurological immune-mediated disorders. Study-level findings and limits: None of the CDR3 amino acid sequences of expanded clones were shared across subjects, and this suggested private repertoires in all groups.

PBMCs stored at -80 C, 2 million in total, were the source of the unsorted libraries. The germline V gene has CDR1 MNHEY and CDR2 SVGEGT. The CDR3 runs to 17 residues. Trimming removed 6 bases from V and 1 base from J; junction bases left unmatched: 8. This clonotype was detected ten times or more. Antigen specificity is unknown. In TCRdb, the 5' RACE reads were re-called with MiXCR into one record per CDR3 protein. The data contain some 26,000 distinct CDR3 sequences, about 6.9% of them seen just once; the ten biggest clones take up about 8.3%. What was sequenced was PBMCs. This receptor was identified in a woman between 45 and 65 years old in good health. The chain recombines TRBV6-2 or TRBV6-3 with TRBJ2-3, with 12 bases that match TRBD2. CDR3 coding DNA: TGTGCCAGCAGCGGAATAGGACTAGCGGGACGCACAGATACGCAGTATTTT. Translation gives CASSGIGLAGRTDTQYF.